The clone carrying this TCR beta chain was observed a handful of times. Its antigen is as yet unknown. The sample is drawn from a study of T cells in Graves' hyperthyroidism and ophthalmopathy. Overall study context: Peripheral blood was acquired at first diagnosis, ahead of any therapy whatsoever.

RNA transcripts were the template for amplifying TCR beta CDR3 regions. HTBI primers drove first-round RT-PCR of the TCR CDR3. Via MiXCR, TCRdb re-called the multiplex PCR reads, giving one row per CDR3 protein. The table has approximately 420,000 distinct CDR3 sequences, roughly 13% seen once. The CDR3 contains 15 residues. CDR1 is KGHSH and CDR2 is LQKENI in the germline V gene. V shed 2 bases and J shed 8 bases, with 16 bases lying between them. Study observations and caveats: Blood also carried most thyroid clonotypes expanded above 0.001.

Orbital computed tomography, thyroid ultrasound, serum thyroxine and TRAb, and clinical symptoms together informed the diagnoses. The chain couples TRBV18 to TRBJ2-1, with a possible D match to TRBD1 (6 bases). The origin of this receptor is a woman between 18 and 29 years old with Graves' hyperthyroidism. The sequencing input was blood. The CDR3 DNA reads as TGTGCCAGCTCACCAAACTCCCAGGGGTCCCATGAGCAGTTCTTC. This translates into CASSPNSQGSHEQFF.